Listed below are T cell receptor beta chains from one sample, sequenced in a study of CD8+ T cells in alopecia areata. This table comes from immunoSEQ multiplex PCR, and its TCRdb copy is limited to in-frame clones, with some not included. The profile shows 90,000 to 150,000 clones, about 50% of them singletons. The sample consisted of CD4+ T cells sorted from blood, taken at week 4, from a patient treated with tofacitinib. These receptors were obtained from a human donor with alopecia areata. Each CDR3 is given with its conserved first and last residue. The order of the fields is V gene, J gene, D gene, clone size, CDR3 protein, CDR3 DNA. The D gene is left open where the match is weak. Size is stated for part of the rows, as once, few or many counts, or as a class when the clone is expanded.

V gene: TRBV25-1
J gene: TRBJ1-3
D gene: NA
clone size: many
CDR3 protein: CASRFSSGNTIYF
CDR3 DNA: TGTGCCAGCAGGTTCAGCTCTGGAAACACCATATATTTT

V gene: TRBV30
J gene: TRBJ1-2
D gene: NA
clone size: NA
CDR3 protein: CATLRQTNYGYTF
CDR3 DNA: TGTGCCACGTTAAGACAGACCAACTATGGCTACACCTTC

V gene: TRBV5-1
J gene: TRBJ2-7
D gene: TRBD1
clone size: NA
CDR3 protein: CASGSSGQGYYEQYF
CDR3 DNA: TGCGCCAGCGGATCTTCGGGACAGGGATACTACGAGCAGTACTTC

V gene: TRBV7-9
J gene: TRBJ2-1
D gene: TRBD2
clone size: NA
CDR3 protein: CASSQGLISGSSYNEQFF
CDR3 DNA: TGTGCCAGCAGCCAGGGCTTGATTAGCGGGAGCTCCTACAATGAGCAGTTCTTC

V gene: TRBV4-1
J gene: TRBJ2-7
D gene: NA
clone size: NA
CDR3 protein: CASTRLLGIRQTYEQYF
CDR3 DNA: TGCGCCAGCACCCGACTCCTAGGGATCCGACAGACCTACGAGCAGTACTTC

V gene: TRBV6-1
J gene: TRBJ1-2
D gene: NA
clone size: few
CDR3 protein: CASSLQGTNYGYTF
CDR3 DNA: TGTGCCAGCAGTTTACAGGGAACCAACTATGGCTACACCTTC

V gene: TRBV5-1
J gene: TRBJ1-6
D gene: NA
clone size: NA
CDR3 protein: CASSDRNNSPLHF
CDR3 DNA: TGCGCCAGCAGTGACAGGAATAATTCACCCCTCCACTTT

V gene: TRBV29-1
J gene: TRBJ2-5
D gene: NA
clone size: NA
CDR3 protein: CSVFRGDRPTQYF
CDR3 DNA: TGCAGCGTTTTCAGGGGAGATCGGCCGACCCAGTACTTC

V gene: TRBV13
J gene: TRBJ2-6
D gene: NA
clone size: NA
CDR3 protein: CASSFFSRLSSGANVLTF
CDR3 DNA: TGTGCCAGCAGCTTTTTTTCCCGGCTTAGCTCTGGGGCCAACGTCCTGACTTTC

V gene: TRBV18
J gene: TRBJ2-3
D gene: TRBD1
clone size: few
CDR3 protein: CASSPGTGLADTQYF
CDR3 DNA: TGTGCCAGCTCACCGGGGACAGGGCTGGCAGATACGCAGTATTTT

V gene: TRBV5-6
J gene: TRBJ1-1
D gene: NA
clone size: NA
CDR3 protein: CASTTGRTEAFF
CDR3 DNA: TGTGCCAGCACCACGGGTAGAACTGAAGCTTTCTTT

V gene: TRBV14
J gene: TRBJ2-3
D gene: NA
clone size: NA
CDR3 protein: CASSPLGGHRRDTQYF
CDR3 DNA: TGTGCCAGCAGCCCTCTCGGAGGACATCGGCGGGATACGCAGTATTTT

V gene: TRBV5-1
J gene: TRBJ2-1
D gene: NA
clone size: NA
CDR3 protein: CASSPQLGISYNEQFF
CDR3 DNA: TGCGCCAGCAGCCCCCAGTTGGGAATTTCCTACAATGAGCAGTTCTTC

V gene: TRBV6-5
J gene: TRBJ2-7
D gene: TRBD1
clone size: once
CDR3 protein: CASSPAGTGSREQYF
CDR3 DNA: TGTGCCAGCAGCCCCGCCGGGACAGGGAGTCGGGAGCAGTACTTC

V gene: TRBV30
J gene: TRBJ2-7
D gene: NA
clone size: NA
CDR3 protein: CAWSSQAGASYEQYF
CDR3 DNA: TGTGCCTGGAGTTCTCAGGCAGGGGCGTCCTACGAGCAGTACTTC

V gene: TRBV4-1
J gene: TRBJ1-5
D gene: NA
clone size: NA
CDR3 protein: CASSPDPEFHSNQPQHF
CDR3 DNA: TGCGCCAGCAGCCCAGACCCGGAGTTTCATAGCAATCAGCCCCAGCATTTT

V gene: TRBV23-1
J gene: TRBJ2-7
D gene: TRBD1
clone size: NA
CDR3 protein: CASIPTGQGIYEQYF
CDR3 DNA: TGCGCCAGCATACCCACGGGACAGGGGATTTACGAGCAGTACTTC

V gene: TRBV6-5
J gene: TRBJ1-4
D gene: NA
clone size: many
CDR3 protein: CASRDSGWDEKLFF
CDR3 DNA: TGTGCCAGCAGGGATTCGGGTTGGGATGAAAAACTGTTTTTT

V gene: TRBV5-1
J gene: TRBJ2-2
D gene: NA
clone size: few
CDR3 protein: CASSPNTGELFF
CDR3 DNA: TGCGCCAGCAGCCCTAACACCGGGGAGCTGTTTTTT

V gene: TRBV5-1
J gene: TRBJ1-2
D gene: TRBD1
clone size: NA
CDR3 protein: CASSLDRVGYTF
CDR3 DNA: TGCGCCAGCAGCCTTGACAGGGTTGGCTACACCTTC

V gene: TRBV7-9
J gene: TRBJ1-2
D gene: TRBD1
clone size: NA
CDR3 protein: CASSTGGNHGYTF
CDR3 DNA: TGTGCCAGCAGCACAGGGGGTAATCATGGCTACACCTTC

V gene: TRBV27
J gene: TRBJ1-1
D gene: NA
clone size: NA
CDR3 protein: CASSLSRQVMNTEAFF
CDR3 DNA: TGTGCCAGCAGTTTATCGAGGCAGGTCATGAACACTGAAGCTTTCTTT

V gene: TRBV30
J gene: TRBJ2-7
D gene: TRBD1
clone size: NA
CDR3 protein: CAWSGPSYRGNYEQYF
CDR3 DNA: TGTGCCTGGAGCGGGCCCTCCTACAGGGGTAACTACGAGCAGTACTTC

V gene: TRBV25-1
J gene: TRBJ1-2
D gene: NA
clone size: once
CDR3 protein: CASSLLYQTGEGGYTF
CDR3 DNA: TGTGCCAGCAGCCTGCTATACCAAACAGGAGAGGGTGGCTACACCTTC

V gene: TRBV2
J gene: TRBJ2-5
D gene: NA
clone size: NA
CDR3 protein: CASSEALRLDGTQYF
CDR3 DNA: TGTGCCAGCAGTGAAGCGCTTCGGCTGGACGGGACCCAGTACTTC

V gene: TRBV14
J gene: TRBJ2-2
D gene: NA
clone size: NA
CDR3 protein: CASSQDLGGELFF
CDR3 DNA: TGTGCCAGCAGCCAAGATCTGGGTGGGGAGCTGTTTTTT

V gene: TRBV7-2
J gene: TRBJ1-6
D gene: TRBD1
clone size: NA
CDR3 protein: CASSSQGPSYNSPLHF
CDR3 DNA: TGTGCCAGCAGCTCACAGGGGCCCTCCTATAATTCACCCCTCCACTTT

V gene: TRBV23-1
J gene: TRBJ1-2
D gene: NA
clone size: NA
CDR3 protein: CASSQLWGRRPFGYGYTF
CDR3 DNA: TGCGCCAGCAGTCAATTGTGGGGGCGAAGGCCCTTTGGCTATGGCTACACCTTC

V gene: TRBV5-1
J gene: TRBJ2-3
D gene: NA
clone size: few
CDR3 protein: CASSVTTDTQYF
CDR3 DNA: TGCGCCAGCAGCGTCACCACAGATACGCAGTATTTT

V gene: TRBV18
J gene: TRBJ2-2
D gene: TRBD1
clone size: NA
CDR3 protein: CASSPDRANTGELFF
CDR3 DNA: TGTGCCAGCTCACCCGACAGGGCGAACACCGGGGAGCTGTTTTTT

V gene: TRBV4-1
J gene: TRBJ2-5
D gene: TRBD2
clone size: NA
CDR3 protein: CASSQSGGTQYF
CDR3 DNA: TGCGCCAGCAGCCAATCGGGAGGTACCCAGTACTTC

V gene: TRBV5-1
J gene: TRBJ2-5
D gene: NA
clone size: NA
CDR3 protein: CASSEAPQETQYF
CDR3 DNA: TGCGCCAGCTCCGAGGCTCCCCAAGAGACCCAGTACTTC

V gene: TRBV6-5
J gene: TRBJ1-2
D gene: NA
clone size: few
CDR3 protein: CASSYSGGRNYGYTF
CDR3 DNA: TGTGCCAGCAGTTACTCCGGGGGTAGGAACTATGGCTACACCTTC

V gene: TRBV29-1
J gene: TRBJ2-1
D gene: TRBD1
clone size: NA
CDR3 protein: CSVRDRNWNEQFF
CDR3 DNA: TGCAGCGTCCGGGACAGGAATTGGAATGAGCAGTTCTTC

V gene: TRBV27
J gene: TRBJ1-4
D gene: NA
clone size: once
CDR3 protein: CASSRFVNAGNEKLFF
CDR3 DNA: TGTGCCAGCAGTCGCTTTGTCAACGCGGGTAATGAAAAACTGTTTTTT

V gene: TRBV29-1
J gene: TRBJ2-3
D gene: NA
clone size: NA
CDR3 protein: CSVDGADTQYF
CDR3 DNA: TGCAGCGTGGATGGGGCAGATACGCAGTATTTT

V gene: TRBV29-1
J gene: TRBJ1-5
D gene: NA
clone size: NA
CDR3 protein: CSALVEGSNQPQHF
CDR3 DNA: TGCAGCGCCTTAGTCGAGGGTAGCAATCAGCCCCAGCATTTT

V gene: TRBV5-6
J gene: TRBJ1-2
D gene: NA
clone size: NA
CDR3 protein: CASSLWTDYGYTF
CDR3 DNA: TGTGCCAGCAGCTTATGGACAGACTATGGCTACACCTTC

V gene: TRBV29-1
J gene: TRBJ2-2
D gene: NA
clone size: NA
CDR3 protein: CSVEGYGGELFF
CDR3 DNA: TGCAGCGTTGAAGGGTATGGCGGGGAGCTGTTTTTT

V gene: TRBV30
J gene: TRBJ2-1
D gene: TRBD2
clone size: NA
CDR3 protein: CASSTSGGSSYNEQFF
CDR3 DNA: TGTGCCTCATCCACTAGCGGGGGAAGCTCCTACAATGAGCAGTTCTTC

V gene: TRBV5-1
J gene: TRBJ1-2
D gene: TRBD1
clone size: NA
CDR3 protein: CASSLGGGRYGYTF
CDR3 DNA: TGCGCCAGCAGCTTAGGGGGCGGTCGCTATGGCTACACCTTC

V gene: TRBV4-2
J gene: TRBJ2-1
D gene: TRBD1
clone size: NA
CDR3 protein: CASRQNRQGHNEQFF
CDR3 DNA: TGTGCCAGCAGACAGAACCGACAGGGACACAATGAGCAGTTCTTC